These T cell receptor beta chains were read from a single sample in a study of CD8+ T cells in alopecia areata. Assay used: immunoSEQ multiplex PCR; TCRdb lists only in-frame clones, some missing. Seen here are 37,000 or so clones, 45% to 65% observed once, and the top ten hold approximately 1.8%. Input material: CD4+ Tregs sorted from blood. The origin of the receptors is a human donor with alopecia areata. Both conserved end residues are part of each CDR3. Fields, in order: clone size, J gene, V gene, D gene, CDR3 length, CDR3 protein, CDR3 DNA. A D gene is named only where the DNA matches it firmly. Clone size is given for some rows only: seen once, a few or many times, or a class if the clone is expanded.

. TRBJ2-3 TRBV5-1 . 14 CASSLAAYTDTQYF TGCGCCAGCAGCTTGGCGGCCTACACAGATACGCAGTATTTT
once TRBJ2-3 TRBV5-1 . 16 CASSLYGGVTADTQYF TGCGCCAGCAGCTTGTATGGAGGTGTAACCGCAGATACGCAGTATTTT
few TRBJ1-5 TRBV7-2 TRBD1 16 CASSLMGTGGRQPQHF TGTGCCAGCAGCTTAATGGGGACAGGGGGCCGCCAGCCCCAGCATTTT
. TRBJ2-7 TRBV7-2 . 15 CASSLGVAGLSEQYF TGTGCCAGCAGCTTAGGGGTCGCAGGTTTGAGCGAGCAGTACTTC
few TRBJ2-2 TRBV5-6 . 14 CASSPSPIAGELFF TGTGCCAGCAGCCCGAGTCCCATCGCCGGGGAGCTGTTTTTT
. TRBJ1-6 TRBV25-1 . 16 CASSASSGSYNSPLHF TGTGCCAGCAGTGCCTCCTCCGGATCCTATAATTCACCCCTCCACTTT
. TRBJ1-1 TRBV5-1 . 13 CASMLRANTEAFF TGCGCCAGTATGTTAAGGGCGAACACTGAAGCTTTCTTT
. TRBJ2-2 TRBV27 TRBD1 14 CASTRGGGTGELFF TGTGCCAGCACTCGAGGGGGCGGCACCGGGGAGCTGTTTTTT
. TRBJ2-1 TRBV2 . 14 CASDAGHPYNEQFF TGTGCCAGTGATGCGGGACATCCCTACAATGAGCAGTTCTTC
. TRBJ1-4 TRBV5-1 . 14 CASSLDVLGGKLFF TGCGCCAGCAGCTTGGATGTGCTTGGGGGAAAACTGTTTTTT
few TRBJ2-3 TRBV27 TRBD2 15 CASSLGLAGGDTQYF TGTGCCAGCAGTCTGGGACTAGCGGGAGGGGATACGCAGTATTTT
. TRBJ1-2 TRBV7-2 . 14 CASSLEGGAGGYTF TGTGCCAGCAGCTTAGAGGGGGGAGCGGGTGGCTACACCTTC
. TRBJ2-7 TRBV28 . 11 CASSVSYEQYF TGTGCCAGCAGTGTGTCCTACGAGCAGTACTTC
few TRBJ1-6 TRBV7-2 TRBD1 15 CASSPGTVMVSPLHF TGTGCCAGCAGCCCGGGGACAGTCATGGTTTCACCCCTCCACTTT
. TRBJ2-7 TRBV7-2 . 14 CASSLAVDSYEQYF TGTGCCAGCAGCTTAGCGGTTGACTCCTACGAGCAGTACTTC
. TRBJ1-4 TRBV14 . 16 CASSQEWAGPYEKLFF TGTGCCAGCAGCCAAGAGTGGGCTGGGCCATATGAAAAACTGTTTTTT
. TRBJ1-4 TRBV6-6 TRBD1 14 CASSQPGQARKLFF TGTGCCAGCAGCCAACCAGGACAGGCACGAAAACTGTTTTTT
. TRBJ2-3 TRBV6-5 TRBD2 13 CATSSGKGDTQYF TGTGCCACCTCTAGCGGGAAGGGAGATACGCAGTATTTT
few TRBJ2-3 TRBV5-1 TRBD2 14 CASRVAGEKDTQYF TGCGCCAGCAGGGTAGCGGGAGAGAAAGATACGCAGTATTTT
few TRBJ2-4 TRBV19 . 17 CAGRGTSSRLAKNIQYF TGTGCGGGGAGGGGGACTTCGTCCCGGCTAGCCAAAAACATTCAGTACTTC
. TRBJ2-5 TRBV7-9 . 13 CASSLRDRETQYF TGTGCCAGCAGCCTGCGAGACCGGGAGACCCAGTACTTC
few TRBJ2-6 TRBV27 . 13 CASSSLAANVLTF TGTGCCAGCAGCTCTTTGGCGGCCAACGTCCTGACTTTC
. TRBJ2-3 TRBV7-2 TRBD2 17 CASRRGLAGGRTDTQYF TGTGCCAGCAGGCGAGGCCTGGCGGGGGGGCGTACAGATACGCAGTATTTT
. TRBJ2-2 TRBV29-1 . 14 CSVAVQANTGELFF TGCAGCGTTGCGGTACAGGCCAACACCGGGGAGCTGTTTTTT
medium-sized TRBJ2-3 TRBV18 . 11 CATDTTDTQYF TGTGCCACCGACACCACAGATACGCAGTATTTT
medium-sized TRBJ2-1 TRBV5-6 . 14 CASSFRGITYEQFF TGTGCCAGCAGCTTTCGGGGGATCACCTATGAGCAGTTCTTC
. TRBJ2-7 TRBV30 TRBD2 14 CAWSVKRELAEQYF TGTGCCTGGAGTGTTAAGCGGGAGCTTGCCGAGCAGTACTTC
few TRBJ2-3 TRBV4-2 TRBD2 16 CASSQELAGGMNTQYF TGTGCCAGCAGCCAAGAACTAGCGGGGGGCATGAATACGCAGTATTTT
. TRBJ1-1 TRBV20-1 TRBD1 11 CSAAGGTWAFF TGCAGTGCTGCAGGGGGAACTTGGGCTTTCTTT
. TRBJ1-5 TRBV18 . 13 CASSRGTNQPQHF TGTGCCAGCTCAAGGGGGACAAATCAGCCCCAGCATTTT
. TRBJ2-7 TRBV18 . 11 CASSRENDQYF TGTGCCAGCTCACGGGAAAACGATCAGTACTTC
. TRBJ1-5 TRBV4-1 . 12 CASSQGNQPQHF TGCGCCAGCAGCCAAGGTAATCAGCCCCAGCATTTT
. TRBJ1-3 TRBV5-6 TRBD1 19 CASSVKRGPIRPYISTIYF TGTGCCAGCAGCGTCAAAAGGGGGCCCATACGCCCCTATATAAGCACCATATATTTT
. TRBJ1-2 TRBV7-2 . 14 CASSLNRDNYGYTF TGTGCCAGCAGCTTAAACAGGGATAACTATGGCTACACCTTC
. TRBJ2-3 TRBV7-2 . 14 CASSLELDTDTQYF TGTGCCAGCAGCTTAGAGCTGGACACAGATACGCAGTATTTT
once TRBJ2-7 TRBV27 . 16 CASSLPRGERSYEQYF TGTGCCAGCAGTCTCCCACGTGGGGAGCGCTCCTACGAGCAGTACTTC
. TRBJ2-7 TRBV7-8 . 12 CASSRRVGEQYF TGTGCCAGCAGCCGAAGGGTAGGGGAGCAGTACTTC
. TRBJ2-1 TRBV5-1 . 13 CASSLGLYNEQFF TGCGCCAGCAGCTTGGGACTATACAATGAGCAGTTCTTC
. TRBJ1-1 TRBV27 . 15 CASSRNQGPNTEAFF TGTGCCAGCAGTCGGAACCAGGGACCTAACACTGAAGCTTTCTTT
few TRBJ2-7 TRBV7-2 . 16 CASSPTGTQSSYEQYF TGTGCCAGCAGCCCAACCGGGACACAGAGCTCCTACGAGCAGTACTTC
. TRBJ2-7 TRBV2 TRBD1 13 CASSGRTGYEQYF TGTGCCAGCAGCGGACGGACAGGTTACGAGCAGTACTTC
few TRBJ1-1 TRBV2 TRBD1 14 CASSVRQGNTEAFF TGTGCCAGCAGTGTAAGACAGGGTAACACTGAAGCTTTCTTT
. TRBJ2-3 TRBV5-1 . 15 CASSPAGRGADTQYF TGCGCCAGCAGCCCCGCAGGGCGGGGTGCAGATACGCAGTATTTT
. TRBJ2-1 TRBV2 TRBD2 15 CASSGLAGDLNEQFF TGTGCCAGCAGTGGTCTAGCGGGGGACCTCAATGAGCAGTTCTTC
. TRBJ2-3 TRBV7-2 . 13 CASSLKGTDTQYF TGTGCCAGCAGCTTGAAGGGCACAGATACGCAGTATTTT
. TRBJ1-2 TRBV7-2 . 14 CASSFGGSNYGYTF TGTGCCAGCAGCTTTGGGGGTTCCAACTATGGCTACACCTTC
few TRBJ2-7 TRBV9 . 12 CASSPQGTEQYF TGTGCCAGCAGTCCACAGGGAACCGAGCAGTACTTC
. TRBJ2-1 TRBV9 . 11 CASSVEREQFF TGTGCCAGCAGCGTGGAGCGTGAGCAGTTCTTC
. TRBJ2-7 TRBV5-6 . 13 CASSMLGTYEQYF TGTGCCAGCAGCATGCTCGGGACCTACGAGCAGTACTTC
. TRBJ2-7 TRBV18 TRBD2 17 CASSPPGGGPLLYEQYF TGTGCCAGCTCACCCCCGGGGGGGGGCCCCCTTCTGTACGAGCAGTACTTC
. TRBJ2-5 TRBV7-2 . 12 CASSLEEGAQYF TGTGCCAGCAGCTTAGAGGAAGGGGCCCAGTACTTC
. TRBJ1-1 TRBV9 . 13 CASQRNMNTEAFF TGTGCCAGCCAGAGGAACATGAACACTGAAGCTTTCTTT
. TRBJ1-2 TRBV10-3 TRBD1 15 CASNRDREPNYGYTF TGTGCCAGCAACCGGGACAGGGAACCTAACTATGGCTACACCTTC
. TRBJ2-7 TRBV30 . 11 CAWTSSGEQYF TGTGCCTGGACATCCTCCGGGGAGCAGTACTTC
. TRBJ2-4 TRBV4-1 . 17 CASSQGQTGVAKNIQYF TGCGCCAGCAGCCAAGGCCAAACTGGGGTAGCCAAAAACATTCAGTACTTC
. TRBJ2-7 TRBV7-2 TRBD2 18 CASSWGLAGGPSSYEQYF TGTGCCAGCAGCTGGGGACTAGCGGGGGGTCCAAGCTCCTACGAGCAGTACTTC
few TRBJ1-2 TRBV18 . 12 CASSPESFGYTF TGTGCCAGCTCACCAGAAAGTTTTGGCTACACCTTC
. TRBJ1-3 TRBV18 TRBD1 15 CASSLTTGPGNTIYF TGTGCCAGCTCACTCACGACAGGGCCTGGAAACACCATATATTTT
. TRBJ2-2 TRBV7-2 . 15 CASSSRQTNTGELFF TGTGCCAGCAGCTCCCGACAGACGAACACCGGGGAGCTGTTTTTT
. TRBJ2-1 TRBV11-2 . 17 CASSFPSVGNSYNEQFF TGTGCCAGCAGCTTCCCCTCCGTCGGGAACTCCTACAATGAGCAGTTCTTC